Sequencing of this T cell receptor beta chain was carried out in a study of response to subunit inactivated influenza vaccine (dated by TCRdb to the late 2010s). Regarding the study in general: The study used deep quantitative T cell receptor repertoire profiling to track responses to a trivalent subunit inactivated influenza vaccine.

The protocol used for the library was RT-PCR. TCRdb records Illumina HiSeq 2500 as the sequencer. Starting from the raw public reads, TCRdb applied fastp trimming at Q25, assembled clones with MiXCR and retained in-frame beta chains. Merged by CDR3 protein, the rows form single entries marked with the most common genes and DNA. The sample table holds fewer than 800,000 distinct CDR3 sequences, of which approximately 14% were seen once. The ten largest clonotypes hold under 14% of the sample. What the study reported, not specific to this receptor: It was suggested by the authors that each seasonal influenza vaccination may recruit only a limited number of new T cells.

With respect to this clonotype: Its cognate antigen has yet to be identified. Nothing much larger sits one base from this clone, and base qualities are not available.

Taken from the germline V gene, the CDR1 and CDR2 loops are MNHEY and SVGAGI. The CDR3, cysteine through phenylalanine, is 19 amino acids long. The kept DNA is CDR3 alone, 57 bases in frame from the first base. For this chain, trimming is 0 bases at the V end and 3 bases at the J end, and the number of junction bases without a gene match is 13. Sequencing was performed on PBMCs from blood, taken 11 to 12 days after vaccination. The receptor chain draws on TRBV6-5 and TRBJ2-3; 9 middle bases align to TRBD2. The sequence came from a man between 50 and 59 years old who received an inactivated influenza vaccine. Donor details come from another sample of the same person, matched by shared clones. The DNA reads as follows: TGTGCCAGCAGTTACTCGGTTAGCGGGGGTGAGGTTGTTACAGATACGCAGTATTTT. It codes for CASSYSVSGGEVVTDTQYF.